The present entry profiles one T cell receptor (beta chain) with its context. What it binds is not known. The sample comes from a study of cytomegalovirus exposure and HLA in healthy donors. Study-wide results and limits: Trimming of TCR beta V- and J-genes showed a link, identified in a later analysis, to a missense DCLRE1C variant. Immune exposure data for these donors was limited to CMV serostatus. There were a few CMV-associated chains whose specificity for CMV antigens was confirmed in vitro.

Vbeta (60) and Jbeta (13) primers were used in the PCR. This table comes from immunoSEQ multiplex PCR, and its TCRdb copy is limited to in-frame clones, with some not included. The profile shows about 190,000 clones, 60% to 80% of them singletons. At collection, donors were nominally healthy, but unrecorded immune exposures were probable. Sequencing was performed on PBMCs. This TCR was sampled from a woman under 40 in good health and CMV-seropositive.

CDR3 loop: CASRAGQRNINEQFF. CDR3 in DNA: TGTGCCAGCAGGGCCGGTCAGAGGAATATCAATGAGCAGTTCTTC. This chain joins TRBV6-1 and TRBJ2-1; D gene ambiguous. Germline V gene lookup returns CDR1 MNHNS and CDR2 SASEGT. Trimming stripped 6 bases from V and 6 bases from J, with 18 bases between. This CDR3 is built from 15 residues.